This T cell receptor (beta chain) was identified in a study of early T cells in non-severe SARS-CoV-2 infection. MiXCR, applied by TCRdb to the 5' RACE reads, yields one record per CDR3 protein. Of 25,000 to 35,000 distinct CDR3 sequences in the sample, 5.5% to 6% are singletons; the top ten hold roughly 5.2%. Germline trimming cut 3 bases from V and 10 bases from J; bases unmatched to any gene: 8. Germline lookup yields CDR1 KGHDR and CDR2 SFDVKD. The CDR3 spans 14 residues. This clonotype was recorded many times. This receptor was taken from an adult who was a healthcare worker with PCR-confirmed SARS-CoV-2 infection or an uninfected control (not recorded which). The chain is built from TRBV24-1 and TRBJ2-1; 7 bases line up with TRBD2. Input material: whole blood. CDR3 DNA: TGTGCCACCAGTGATCCAATCAAAGCGGGAGAGCAGTTCTTC. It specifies CATSDPIKAGEQFF.